The sequence of this T cell receptor (beta chain) was determined in a study of blood T cell repertoires in COVID-19 (dated by TCRdb to 2020 to 2022). At the level of the whole study: Collaborator samples came from the United States, Italy and Spain and covered acute and convalescent phases of COVID-19. The prospective study material was composed of cDNA or gDNA derived from T cells, B-cell-depleted T cells, or PBMCs. The dataset comprised deeply sampled blood TCRbeta repertoires from subjects exposed to, actively infected with, or recovered from COVID-19. The repertoires were made available in a free public database intended to serve as a resource for research on the immune response to SARS-CoV-2. The samples were drawn from two sources: the first 160 participants of the ongoing ImmuneRACE study, and 1,000 to 1,500 subjects contributed by 6 global collaborators. A de-identified subject ID, COVID-19 status, age in years and sex were almost always included in the sample metadata. HLA class I and class II types, where available, came from metadata supplied by the sample provider rather than from assay-based typing.

In Seattle, one collaborating source enrolled patients while the infection was active and tracked those patients longitudinally over the course of disease. The collaborating institutions used their own protocols to collect whole blood in K2EDTA tubes. For TCRbeta analysis, collaborator samples were shipped as frozen whole blood, as isolated PBMCs, or as DNA extracted from either sample type. The immunoSEQ Assay, a bias-controlled multiplex PCR, was used to amplify TCRbeta CDR3 regions from genomic DNA. From the authors' description of their analysis: Nucleated cell counts per sample were estimated from amplification of reference gene primers within the assay. To quantify the absolute abundance of each unique TCRbeta CDR3 rearrangement, sequence reads were collapsed and filtered. Productive Simpson clonality was computed per sample as the square root of Simpson's diversity index over productive rearrangements. Held by TCRdb, this immuneACCESS table contains in-frame sequences only and omits some clones. Under half of the omission traces to an unresolved V gene where checked; the cause of the rest is unknown. V, J and clone size derive from that table, while D and trimming were established from the DNA sequence. Across this sample there are around 40,000 clones, with more than 75% seen only once. The top ten hold less than 5% of the sample.

The germline V gene gives CDR1 as SGHTA and CDR2 as FQGNSA. CDR3 length: 14 amino acids, cysteine to phenylalanine. CDR3 DNA is the only sequence kept; it has 42 bases, read in frame from the first base. V has 5 bases trimmed and J has 6 bases trimmed; junction bases matching no gene number 5. About this clone: Its antigen specificity is not known. Base-call qualities are not available, and no considerably larger clone is one nucleotide away.

The full study reports these points: How much clinical and demographic metadata was included differed by source and by participant, and the metadata was provided uncurated.

The TCR sequence derives from a man in his forties or fifties with COVID-19, enrolled during active disease. In this chain, TRBV7-2 is recombined with TRBJ2-1; 9 nucleotides in the junction match TRBD2. The sample comprised peripheral blood. The CDR3 amino acid sequence is: CASSLLAGLNEQFF. The DNA sequence is as follows: TGTGCCAGCAGCCTTCTAGCGGGACTCAATGAGCAGTTCTTC.